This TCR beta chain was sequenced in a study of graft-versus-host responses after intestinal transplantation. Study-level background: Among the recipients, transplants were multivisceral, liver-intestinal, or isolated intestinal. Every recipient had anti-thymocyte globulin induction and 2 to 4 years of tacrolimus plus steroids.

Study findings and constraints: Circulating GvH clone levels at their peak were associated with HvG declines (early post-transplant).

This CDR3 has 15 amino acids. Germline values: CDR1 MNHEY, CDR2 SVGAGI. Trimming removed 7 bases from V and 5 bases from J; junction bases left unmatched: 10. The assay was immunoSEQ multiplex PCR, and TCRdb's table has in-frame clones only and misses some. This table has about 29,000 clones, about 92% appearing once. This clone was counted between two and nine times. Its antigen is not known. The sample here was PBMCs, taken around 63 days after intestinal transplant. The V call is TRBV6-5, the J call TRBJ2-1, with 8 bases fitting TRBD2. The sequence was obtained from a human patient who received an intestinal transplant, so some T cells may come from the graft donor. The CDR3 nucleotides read TGTGCCAGCATGGCGCTAGCGGGCGGACACAATGAGCAGTTCTTC. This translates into CASMALAGGHNEQFF.